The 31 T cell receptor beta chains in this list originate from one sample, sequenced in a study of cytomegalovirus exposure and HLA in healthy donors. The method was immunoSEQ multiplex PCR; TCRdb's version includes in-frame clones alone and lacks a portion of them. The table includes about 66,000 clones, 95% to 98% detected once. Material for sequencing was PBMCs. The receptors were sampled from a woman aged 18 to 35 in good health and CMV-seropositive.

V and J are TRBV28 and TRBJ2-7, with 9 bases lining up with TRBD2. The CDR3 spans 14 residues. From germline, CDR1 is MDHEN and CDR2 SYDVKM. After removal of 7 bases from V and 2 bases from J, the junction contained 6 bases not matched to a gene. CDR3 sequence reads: CASTPSGTTYEQYF. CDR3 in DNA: TGTGCCAGCACGCCTAGCGGGACAACCTACGAGCAGTACTTC.

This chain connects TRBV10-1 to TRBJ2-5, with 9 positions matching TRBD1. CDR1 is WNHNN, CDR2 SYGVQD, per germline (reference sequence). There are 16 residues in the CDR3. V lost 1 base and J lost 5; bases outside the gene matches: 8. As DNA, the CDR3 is TGCGCCAGCAGTGAGTTTAGAACAGGGGGCGCGGAGACCCAGTACTTC. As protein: CASSEFRTGGAETQYF.

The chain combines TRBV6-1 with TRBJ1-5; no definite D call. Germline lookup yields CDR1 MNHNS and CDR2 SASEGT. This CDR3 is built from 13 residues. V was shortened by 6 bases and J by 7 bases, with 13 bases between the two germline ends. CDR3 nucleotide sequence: TGTGCCAGCAGCCTAAGCGGGGAACAGCCCCAGCATTTT. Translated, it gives CASSLSGEQPQHF.

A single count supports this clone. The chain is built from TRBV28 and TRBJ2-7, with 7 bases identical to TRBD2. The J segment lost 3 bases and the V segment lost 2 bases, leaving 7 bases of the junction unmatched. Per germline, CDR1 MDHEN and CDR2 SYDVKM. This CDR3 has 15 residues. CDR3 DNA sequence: TGTGCCAGCAGTTTAACTAGCGAGGGAGACTACGAGCAGTACTTC. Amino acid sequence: CASSLTSEGDYEQYF. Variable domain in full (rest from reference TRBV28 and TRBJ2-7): DVKVTQSSRYLVKRTGEKVFLECVQDMDHENMFWYRQDPGLGLRLIYFSYDVKMKEKGDIPEGYSVSREKKERFSLILESASTNQTSMYLCASSLTSEGDYEQYFGPGTRLTVT.

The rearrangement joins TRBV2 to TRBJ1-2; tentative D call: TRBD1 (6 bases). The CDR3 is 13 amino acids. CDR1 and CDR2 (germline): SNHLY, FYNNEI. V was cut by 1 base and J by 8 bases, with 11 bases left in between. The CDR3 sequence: CASSEDFGGGYTF. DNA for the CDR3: TGTGCCAGCAGTGAAGACTTTGGGGGCGGCTACACCTTC.

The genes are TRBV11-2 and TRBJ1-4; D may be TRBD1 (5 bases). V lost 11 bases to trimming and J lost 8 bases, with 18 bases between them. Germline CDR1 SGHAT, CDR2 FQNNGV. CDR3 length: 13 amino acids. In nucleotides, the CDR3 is TGTGCCGTCCACGGCAGGGAAGAGGAAAAACTGTTTTTT. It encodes CAVHGREEEKLFF.

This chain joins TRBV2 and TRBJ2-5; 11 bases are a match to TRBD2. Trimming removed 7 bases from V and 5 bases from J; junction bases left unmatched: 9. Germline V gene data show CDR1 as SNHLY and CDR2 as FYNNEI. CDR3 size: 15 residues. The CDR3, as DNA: TGTGCCAGCAATCTTCTAGCGGGAGGTAGCGAGACCCAGTACTTC. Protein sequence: CASNLLAGGSETQYF.

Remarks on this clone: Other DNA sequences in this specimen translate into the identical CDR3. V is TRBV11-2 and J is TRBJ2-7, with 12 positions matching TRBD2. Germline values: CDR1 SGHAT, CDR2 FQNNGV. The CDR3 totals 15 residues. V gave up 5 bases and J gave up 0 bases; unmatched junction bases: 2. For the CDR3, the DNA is TGTGCCAGCAGCCTGACTAGCGGGAGCTCCTACGAGCAGTACTTC. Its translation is CASSLTSGSSYEQYF.

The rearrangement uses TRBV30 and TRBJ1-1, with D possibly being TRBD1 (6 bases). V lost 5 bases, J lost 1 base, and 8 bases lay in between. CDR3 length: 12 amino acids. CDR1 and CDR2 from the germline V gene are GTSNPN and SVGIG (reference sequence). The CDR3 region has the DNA TGTGCCTGGGGACAGCCGAACACTGAAGCTTTCTTT. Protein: CAWGQPNTEAFF.

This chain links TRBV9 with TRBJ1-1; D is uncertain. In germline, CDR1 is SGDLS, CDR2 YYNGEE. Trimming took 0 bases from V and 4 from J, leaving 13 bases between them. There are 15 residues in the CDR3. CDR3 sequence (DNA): TGTGCCAGCAGCGTAGAAGCCGGGGTGGGCACTGAAGCTTTCTTT. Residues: CASSVEAGVGTEAFF.

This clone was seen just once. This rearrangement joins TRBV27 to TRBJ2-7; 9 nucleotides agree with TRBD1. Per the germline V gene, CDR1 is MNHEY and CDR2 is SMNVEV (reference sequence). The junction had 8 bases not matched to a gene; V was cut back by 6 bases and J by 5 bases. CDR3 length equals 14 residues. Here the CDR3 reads CASRRTGVKNEQYF. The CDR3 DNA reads TGTGCCAGCAGGAGGACAGGGGTAAAGAACGAGCAGTACTTC.

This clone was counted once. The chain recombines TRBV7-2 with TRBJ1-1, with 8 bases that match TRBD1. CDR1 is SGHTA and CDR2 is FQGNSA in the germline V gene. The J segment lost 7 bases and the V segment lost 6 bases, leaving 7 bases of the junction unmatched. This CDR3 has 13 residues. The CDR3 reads CASREDRASEAFF. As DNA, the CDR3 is TGTGCCAGCAGGGAGGACAGGGCTAGTGAAGCTTTCTTT.

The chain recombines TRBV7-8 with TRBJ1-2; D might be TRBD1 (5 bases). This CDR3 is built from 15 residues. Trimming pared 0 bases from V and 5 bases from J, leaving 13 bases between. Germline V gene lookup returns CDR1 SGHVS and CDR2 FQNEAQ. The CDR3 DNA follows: TGTGCCAGCAGCTTAGCGTTCCCAGGGAAATATGGCTACACCTTC. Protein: CASSLAFPGKYGYTF.

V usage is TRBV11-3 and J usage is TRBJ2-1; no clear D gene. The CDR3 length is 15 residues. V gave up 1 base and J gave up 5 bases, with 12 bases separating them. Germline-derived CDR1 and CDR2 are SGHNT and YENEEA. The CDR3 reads CASSLGVSLDNEQFF. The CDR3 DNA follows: TGTGCCAGCAGCTTAGGGGTTAGCTTGGACAATGAGCAGTTCTTC.

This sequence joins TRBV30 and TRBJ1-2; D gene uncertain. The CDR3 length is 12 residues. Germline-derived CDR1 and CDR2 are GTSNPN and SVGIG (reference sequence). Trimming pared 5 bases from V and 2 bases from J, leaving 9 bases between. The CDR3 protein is CAWDLRNYGYTF. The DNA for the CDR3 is TGTGCCTGGGACTTACGGAACTATGGCTACACCTTC.

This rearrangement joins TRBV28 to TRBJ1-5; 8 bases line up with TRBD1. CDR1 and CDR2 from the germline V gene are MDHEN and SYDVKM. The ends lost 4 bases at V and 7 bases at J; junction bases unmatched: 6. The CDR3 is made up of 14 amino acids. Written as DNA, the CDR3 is TGTGCCAGCAGTTCCGACAGGGGAGAACAGCCCCAGCATTTT. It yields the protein CASSSDRGEQPQHF.

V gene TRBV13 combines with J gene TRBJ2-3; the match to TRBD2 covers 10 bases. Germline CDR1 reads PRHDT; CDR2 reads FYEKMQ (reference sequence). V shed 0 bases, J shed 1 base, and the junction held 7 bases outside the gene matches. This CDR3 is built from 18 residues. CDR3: CASSLGTSGLGGTDTQYF. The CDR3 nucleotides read TGTGCCAGCAGCTTAGGGACTAGCGGGTTGGGGGGCACAGATACGCAGTATTTT.

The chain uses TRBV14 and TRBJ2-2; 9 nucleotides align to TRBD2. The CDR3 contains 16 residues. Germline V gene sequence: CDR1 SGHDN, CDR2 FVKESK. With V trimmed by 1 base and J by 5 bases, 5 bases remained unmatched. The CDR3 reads CASSQAGTSGTGELFF. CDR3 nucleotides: TGTGCCAGCAGCCAAGCGGGCACTAGCGGGACCGGGGAGCTGTTTTTT.

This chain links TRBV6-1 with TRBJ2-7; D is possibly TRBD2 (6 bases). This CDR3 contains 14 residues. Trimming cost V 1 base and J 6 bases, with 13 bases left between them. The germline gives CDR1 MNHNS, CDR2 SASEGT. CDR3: CASSEVPGGFEQYF. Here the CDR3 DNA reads TGTGCCAGCAGTGAAGTCCCCGGAGGGTTCGAGCAGTACTTC.

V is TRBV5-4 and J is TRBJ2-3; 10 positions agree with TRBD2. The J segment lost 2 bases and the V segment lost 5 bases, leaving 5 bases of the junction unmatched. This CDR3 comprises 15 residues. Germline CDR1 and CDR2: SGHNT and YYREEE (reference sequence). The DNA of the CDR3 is TGTGCCAGCAGGGCGGGACTAGCGCCCACAGATACGCAGTATTTT. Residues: CASRAGLAPTDTQYF.

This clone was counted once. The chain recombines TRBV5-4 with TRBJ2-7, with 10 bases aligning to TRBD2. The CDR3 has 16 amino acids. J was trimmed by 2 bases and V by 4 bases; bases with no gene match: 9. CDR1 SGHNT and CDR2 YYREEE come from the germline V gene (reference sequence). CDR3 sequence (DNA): TGTGCCAGCAGCGCACTACCCGGGACTAGCGCCTACGAGCAGTACTTC. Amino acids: CASSALPGTSAYEQYF.

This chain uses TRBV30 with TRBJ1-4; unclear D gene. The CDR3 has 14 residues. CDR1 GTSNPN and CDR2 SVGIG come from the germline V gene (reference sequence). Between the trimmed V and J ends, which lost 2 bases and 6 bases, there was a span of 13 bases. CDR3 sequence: CAWSPGWGDEKLFF. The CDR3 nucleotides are TGTGCCTGGAGTCCCGGGTGGGGAGATGAAAAACTGTTTTTT.

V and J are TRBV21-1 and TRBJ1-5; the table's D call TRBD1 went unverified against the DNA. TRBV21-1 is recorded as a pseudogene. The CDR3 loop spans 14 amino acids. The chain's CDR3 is CASSGHWHHQPQHF. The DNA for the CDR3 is TGTGCCAGCAGCGGACATTGGCATCATCAGCCCCAGCATTTT.

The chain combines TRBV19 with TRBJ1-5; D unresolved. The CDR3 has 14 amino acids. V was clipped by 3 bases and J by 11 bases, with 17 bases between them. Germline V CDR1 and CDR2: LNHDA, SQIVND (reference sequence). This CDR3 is CASSILAGADSQHF. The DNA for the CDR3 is TGTGCCAGTAGTATCTTGGCGGGCGCGGATTCCCAGCATTTT.

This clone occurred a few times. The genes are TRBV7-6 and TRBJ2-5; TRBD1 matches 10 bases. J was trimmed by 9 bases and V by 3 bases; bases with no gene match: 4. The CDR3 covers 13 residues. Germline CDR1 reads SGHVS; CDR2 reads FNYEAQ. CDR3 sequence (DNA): TGTGCCAGCAGCTTGACAGGGGGCGAGGCCCAGTACTTC. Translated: CASSLTGGEAQYF.

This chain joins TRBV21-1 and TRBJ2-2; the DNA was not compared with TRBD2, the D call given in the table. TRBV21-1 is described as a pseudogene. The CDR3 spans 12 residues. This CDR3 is CASSPRTGELFF. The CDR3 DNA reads TGTGCCAGCAGCCCGCGGACCGGGGAGCTGTTTTTT.

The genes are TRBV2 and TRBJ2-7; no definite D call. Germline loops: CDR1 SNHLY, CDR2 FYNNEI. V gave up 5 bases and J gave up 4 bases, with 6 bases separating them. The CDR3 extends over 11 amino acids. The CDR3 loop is CASSISYEQYF. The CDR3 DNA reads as TGTGCCAGCAGTATCAGTTACGAGCAGTACTTC.

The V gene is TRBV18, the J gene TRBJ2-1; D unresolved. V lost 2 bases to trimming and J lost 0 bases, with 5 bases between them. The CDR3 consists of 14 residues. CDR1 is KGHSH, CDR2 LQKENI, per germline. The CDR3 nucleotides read TGTGCCAGCTCACCAATGCGCTCCTACAATGAGCAGTTCTTC. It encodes CASSPMRSYNEQFF.

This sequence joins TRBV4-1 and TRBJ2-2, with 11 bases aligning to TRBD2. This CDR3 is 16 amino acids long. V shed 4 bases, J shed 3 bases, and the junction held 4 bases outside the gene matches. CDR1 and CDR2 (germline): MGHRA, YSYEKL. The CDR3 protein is CASSPSGRLHTGELFF. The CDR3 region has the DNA TGCGCCAGCAGCCCTAGCGGGAGGTTGCACACCGGGGAGCTGTTTTTT.

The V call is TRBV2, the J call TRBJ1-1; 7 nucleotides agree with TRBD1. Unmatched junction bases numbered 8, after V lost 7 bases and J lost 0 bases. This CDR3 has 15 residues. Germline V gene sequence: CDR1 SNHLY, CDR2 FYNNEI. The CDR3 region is CASTEEGQLNTEAFF. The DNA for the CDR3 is TGTGCCAGCACAGAGGAGGGACAGCTGAACACTGAAGCTTTCTTT.

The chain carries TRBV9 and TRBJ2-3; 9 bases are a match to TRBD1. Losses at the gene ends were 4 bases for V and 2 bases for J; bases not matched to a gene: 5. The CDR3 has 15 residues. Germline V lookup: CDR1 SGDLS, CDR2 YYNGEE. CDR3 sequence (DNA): TGTGCCAGCAGCATCCGGGACAGGGCCACAGATACGCAGTATTTT. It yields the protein CASSIRDRATDTQYF.